This passage covers 28 T cell receptor beta chains from one sample sequenced in a study of T cell responses to AZD1222 COVID-19 vaccine. Clones were read by immunoSEQ multiplex PCR, and TCRdb kept only the in-frame ones, dropping some. The sample lists some 67,000 clones; 83% were seen once. The source was peripheral blood, collected 28 days after the second AZD1222 dose. Receptor source: an adult who received the AZD1222 COVID-19 vaccine.

The chain links TRBV3-1 (or the pseudogene TRBV3-2) to TRBJ1-3, with TRBD1 as a possible D gene (6 bases). CDR1 is LGHDT, CDR2 YNNKEL, per germline (reference sequence). The CDR3 is 17 residues long. V was shortened by 3 bases and J by 0 bases, with 15 bases between the two germline ends. The CDR3 is CASSQYLTGSSGNTIYF. The CDR3 nucleotides are TGTGCCAGCAGCCAGTATTTGACAGGTTCCTCTGGAAACACCATATATTTT.

The CDR3 sequence is CASSLGMGLQETQYF. For the CDR3, the DNA is TGCGCCAGCAGCTTGGGGATGGGCCTACAAGAGACCCAGTACTTC. The gene calls are TRBV5-1 and TRBJ2-5; D is undetermined. The germline CDR1 and CDR2 sequences are SGHRS and YFSETQ. The ends were cut back, 0 bases at V and 2 bases at J, with 11 bases in the middle. This CDR3 contains 15 residues.

The chain uses TRBV6-4 and TRBJ2-2, with D unresolved. CDR1 is MRHNA and CDR2 is SNTAGT in the germline V gene. Trimming shortened V by 8 bases and J by 1 base, and 11 bases separated the two germline ends. CDR3 length equals 14 residues. The CDR3 spells CASGEGVNTGELFF. For the CDR3, the DNA is TGTGCCAGCGGGGAAGGAGTGAACACCGGGGAGCTGTTTTTT.

This rearrangement joins TRBV9 to TRBJ1-2; D is ambiguous. Deletions cut 1 base from V and 0 bases from J, with 7 bases between. This CDR3 region has 14 residues. Germline V gives CDR1 SGDLS, CDR2 YYNGEE. The CDR3 DNA reads TGTGCCAGCAGCGTAAACGTGGCTAACTATGGCTACACCTTC. The encoded protein is CASSVNVANYGYTF.

The CDR3 DNA reads as TGTGCCAGCAGTCGGGGGACACGGGCTAACTATGGCTACACCTTC. This encodes CASSRGTRANYGYTF. V usage is TRBV6-5 and J usage is TRBJ1-2, with D perhaps matching TRBD1 (6 bases). CDR3 length equals 15 residues. Trimming left V 5 bases short and J 0 bases short, with 13 bases between. Germline V lookup: CDR1 MNHEY, CDR2 SVGAGI.

This chain connects TRBV4-2 to TRBJ2-7; 15 bases are shared with TRBD2. CDR1 and CDR2 from the germline V gene are LGHNA and YNFKEQ. The CDR3 length is 16 residues. V gave up 4 bases and J gave up 3 bases; unmatched junction bases: 4. CDR3 sequence (DNA): TGTGCCAGCAGCCCGGGGACTAGCGGGGGGTTCTACGAGCAGTACTTC. Protein: CASSPGTSGGFYEQYF.

The rearrangement uses TRBV28 and TRBJ1-6, with D tentatively TRBD1 (5 bases). Germline CDR1 MDHEN, CDR2 SYDVKM. V gave up 2 bases and J gave up 14 bases, with 19 bases separating them. The CDR3 is 15 residues long. Here the CDR3 DNA reads TGTGCCAGCAGTTTACCATTATTCCAATCAGGGTCCCTCCACTTT. Protein product: CASSLPLFQSGSLHF.

The chain couples TRBV30 to TRBJ1-1; 9 nucleotides agree with TRBD1. This CDR3 has 14 residues. Germline CDR1 reads GTSNPN; CDR2 reads SVGIG (reference sequence). With 1 base clipped from V and 5 bases from J, the junction kept 5 bases outside the gene matches. This CDR3 reads CAWSAGTGRTEAFF. CDR3 DNA: TGTGCCTGGAGTGCGGGGACAGGGAGGACTGAAGCTTTCTTT.

V and J are TRBV3-1 (or the pseudogene TRBV3-2) and TRBJ2-7; D uncertain. With 6 bases removed from V and 5 bases from J, the gap between germline ends came to 8 bases. The V gene's germline CDR1 is LGHDT and CDR2 YNNKEL (reference sequence). This CDR3 is built from 11 residues. The CDR3 region has the DNA TGTGCCAGCAGTCAAATGGACGAGCAGTACTTC. Its protein product is CASSQMDEQYF.

V is TRBV29-1 and J is TRBJ2-4, with TRBD2 identical over 13 bases. J lost 2 bases, V lost 6 bases, and 10 bases had no gene match. Germline V lookup: CDR1 SQVTM, CDR2 ANQGSEA. CDR3 length equals 17 residues. CDR3 in DNA: TGCAGCGTGATGGGACTAGCGGGGACGGGAACCAAAAACATTCAGTACTTC. Translated, it gives CSVMGLAGTGTKNIQYF.

The chain is built from TRBV4-1 and TRBJ1-4; TRBD1 aligns across 12 bases. Unmatched junction bases numbered 11, after V lost 6 bases and J lost 6 bases. Germline values: CDR1 MGHRA, CDR2 YSYEKL. The length of the CDR3 is 17 residues. CDR3 region: CASRTGTGGALDEKLFF. In DNA, the CDR3 is TGCGCCAGCAGAACCGGGACAGGGGGCGCTTTAGATGAAAAACTGTTTTTT.

CDR3 bases: TGTGCCAGCAGCTTCCGGGACAGGGGGCGAGATACGCAGTATTTT. Its translation: CASSFRDRGRDTQYF. The chain carries TRBV5-4 and TRBJ2-3; 12 positions agree with TRBD1. The V gene end was trimmed by 2 bases and the J gene end by 5 bases; junction bases not matched to a gene: 3. Germline V gene data show CDR1 as SGHNT and CDR2 as YYREEE (reference sequence). The CDR3 has 15 amino acids.

The chain links TRBV7-2 to TRBJ1-3; D might be TRBD1 (5 bases). This CDR3 has 15 amino acids. Trimming removed 5 bases at V and 0 bases at J, with 11 bases between. Germline loops: CDR1 SGHTA, CDR2 FQGNSA. The CDR3 sequence: CASSVTGISGNTIYF. CDR3 DNA: TGTGCCAGCAGCGTTACAGGAATCTCTGGAAACACCATATATTTT.

This chain connects TRBV7-9 to TRBJ1-2; 11 nucleotides match TRBD1. This CDR3 region has 14 residues. Losses at the gene ends were 6 bases for V and 8 bases for J; bases not matched to a gene: 8. Germline CDR1 is SEHNR and CDR2 is FQNEAQ (reference sequence). The CDR3 DNA reads TGTGCCAGCAGACAAGGACAGGGGGCTTTGGGCTACACCTTC. As protein: CASRQGQGALGYTF.

Of note for this clone: One base away lies a much larger clone, so this may be a sequencing read error. The V call is TRBV7-6, the J call TRBJ2-5; tentatively, D is TRBD2 (6 bases). The CDR3 spans 15 residues. V lost 7 bases and J 0 bases, leaving 15 bases between the germline ends. The germline V gene encodes CDR1 SGHVS and CDR2 FNYEAQ. This CDR3 reads CASMGGWGDQETQYF. DNA for the CDR3: TGTGCCAGCATGGGGGGATGGGGGGACCAAGAGACCCAGTACTTC.

V gene TRBV19 combines with J gene TRBJ1-5, with TRBD1 matching 8 bases. The J segment lost 3 bases and the V segment lost 6 bases, leaving 7 bases of the junction unmatched. Germline V lookup: CDR1 LNHDA, CDR2 SQIVND (reference sequence). This CDR3 region has 15 residues. CDR3: CASSEQGAANQPQHF. The CDR3 nucleotides read TGTGCCAGTAGCGAGCAGGGGGCCGCCAATCAGCCCCAGCATTTT.

The V gene is TRBV12-3 or TRBV12-4, the J gene TRBJ1-5; perhaps TRBD1 as D (6 bases). V was cut by 6 bases and J by 6 bases, with 12 bases left in between. This CDR3 has 13 amino acids. The CDR3 is CASRKGDGQPQHF. The CDR3 DNA reads as TGTGCCAGCAGAAAGGGGGATGGTCAGCCCCAGCATTTT.

The chain is built from TRBV7-9 and TRBJ2-1, with a tentative D call TRBD1 (6 bases). This CDR3 has 16 residues. Deletions cut 3 bases from V and 4 bases from J, with 16 bases between. CDR1 and CDR2 (germline): SEHNR, FQNEAQ (reference sequence). The CDR3 is CASSLVTGTIYNEQFF. CDR3 nucleotide sequence: TGTGCCAGCAGCTTGGTCACGGGGACAATATACAATGAGCAGTTCTTC.

This clone was seen a few times. V and J are TRBV14 and TRBJ1-1, with no clear D. From germline, CDR1 is SGHDN and CDR2 FVKESK. Trimming cost V 1 base and J 0 bases, with 15 bases left between them. The CDR3 covers 17 residues. CDR3: CASSQAVWQSLNTEAFF. CDR3 nucleotides: TGTGCCAGCAGCCAAGCTGTCTGGCAGAGCCTGAACACTGAAGCTTTCTTT. The variable domain in full, completed from reference TRBV14 and TRBJ1-1, reads EAGVTQFPSHSVIEKGQTVTLRCDPISGHDNLYWYRRVMGKEIKFLLHFVKESKQDESGMPNNRFLAERTGGTYSTLKVQPAELEDSGVYFCASSQAVWQSLNTEAFFGQGTRLTVV.

This clone was detected once. The chain is built from TRBV18 and TRBJ1-1, with D possibly being TRBD1 (5 bases). Germline loops: CDR1 KGHSH, CDR2 LQKENI. The V end lost 3 bases, the J end lost 1 base, and 9 bases lay between the germline ends. The CDR3 sequence is 14 residues long. CDR3 loop: CASSPGLQNTEAFF. Written as DNA, the CDR3 is TGTGCCAGCTCACCGGGACTCCAGAACACTGAAGCTTTCTTT. Combining the CDR3 with reference TRBV18 and TRBJ1-1 gives the whole variable domain NAGVMQNPRHLVRRRGQEARLRCSPMKGHSHVYWYRQLPEEGLKFMVYLQKENIIDESGMPKERFSAEFPKEGPSILRIQQVVRGDSAAYFCASSPGLQNTEAFFGQGTRLTVV.

This chain uses TRBV29-1 with TRBJ1-4, with 12 bases fitting TRBD1. CDR3 length equals 13 residues. After removal of 6 bases from V and 7 bases from J, the junction contained 3 bases not matched to a gene. The V gene's germline CDR1 is SQVTM and CDR2 ANQGSEA. CDR3 nucleotide sequence: TGCAGCGTGAGGGGACAGGGGGCTGAAAAACTGTTTTTT. This translates into CSVRGQGAEKLFF.

The J gene is TRBJ2-1, the V gene TRBV5-4, with unresolved D. Germline CDR1 reads SGHNT; CDR2 reads YYREEE (reference sequence). The CDR3 has 14 amino acids. V dropped 1 base and J dropped 6 bases, with 11 bases sitting between them. The CDR3 coding sequence is TGTGCCAGCAGCTTGCGATCGGGCCTCAATGAGCAGTTCTTC. Its translation is CASSLRSGLNEQFF.

In this sample, this clone turned up a few times. V is TRBV5-4 and J is TRBJ2-1, with TRBD1 matching 10 bases. Losses at the gene ends were 0 bases for V and 4 bases for J; bases not matched to a gene: 1. The CDR3 is made up of 15 amino acids. Germline V gene data show CDR1 as SGHNT and CDR2 as YYREEE (reference sequence). The CDR3 sequence: CASSLGDRGYNEQFF. Written as DNA, the CDR3 is TGTGCCAGCAGCTTGGGGGACAGGGGATACAATGAGCAGTTCTTC.

The chain has TRBV7-5 and TRBJ1-4. TRBV7-5 is a pseudogene. This CDR3 contains 16 residues. The CDR3 DNA reads TGTGCCAGAAGCCATCCATGGACGGCCATACGGGAAAAACTGTTTTTT. It translates to CARSHPWTAIREKLFF.

J is TRBJ1-5 and V is TRBV21-1. TRBV21-1 is a listed pseudogene. The CDR3 consists of 16 residues. This CDR3 reads CASRCGPRGPNQPQHF. The CDR3 DNA follows: TGTGCCAGTAGATGCGGACCCCGGGGCCCCAATCAGCCCCAGCATTTT.

The J gene is TRBJ1-5, the V gene TRBV29-1, with D unclear. The CDR3 sequence is 13 residues long. Germline V lookup: CDR1 SQVTM, CDR2 ANQGSEA. V was trimmed by 4 bases and J by 7 bases, leaving 14 bases between them. For the CDR3, the DNA is TGCAGCGTTGCGTCATCCTTAGGCCAGCCCCAGCATTTT. Its translation is CSVASSLGQPQHF.

The chain joins TRBV18 to TRBJ1-4, with a weak D call TRBD1 (5 bases). The CDR3 runs 19 residues. V was shortened by 6 bases and J by 8 bases, with 31 bases between the two germline ends. Germline CDR1 is KGHSH and CDR2 is LQKENI. The chain's CDR3 is CASSREDGRQTHLGEKLFF. The CDR3, as DNA: TGTGCCAGCTCGCGGGAAGATGGTCGACAGACTCACCTGGGGGAAAAACTGTTTTTT. The entire variable domain, with the rest obtained from reference TRBV18 and TRBJ1-4, is as follows: NAGVMQNPRHLVRRRGQEARLRCSPMKGHSHVYWYRQLPEEGLKFMVYLQKENIIDESGMPKERFSAEFPKEGPSILRIQQVVRGDSAAYFCASSREDGRQTHLGEKLFFGSGTQLSVL.

This clone was seen once. The chain couples TRBV7-9 to TRBJ2-1, with unresolved D. The CDR3 runs 14 residues. Looked up from germline, CDR1 is SEHNR and CDR2 is FQNEAQ (reference sequence). V lost 1 base and J lost 0, with 4 bases in between. Here the CDR3 DNA reads TGTGCCAGCAGCTTAGACGGCTCCTACAATGAGCAGTTCTTC. Protein: CASSLDGSYNEQFF.